The present entry profiles one T cell receptor beta chain with its context. This clone was recorded a few times. Its antigen remains undetermined. There are no base qualities to consult, and no much larger clone falls within one base. The data stem from a study of blood T cell repertoires in COVID-19 (dated by TCRdb to between 2020 and 2021). About the full investigation: Collaborator samples came from the United States, Italy and Spain and covered acute and convalescent phases of COVID-19. The prospective study material was composed of cDNA or gDNA derived from T cells, B-cell-depleted T cells, or PBMCs. Subjects who had been exposed to COVID-19, were actively infected with it, or had recovered from it provided the deeply sampled blood TCRbeta repertoires that made up the dataset. The repertoires were made available in a free public database intended to serve as a resource for research on the immune response to SARS-CoV-2. Samples were obtained from the ongoing ImmuneRACE study (first 160 participants) and from about 1,300 subjects provided by 6 global collaborators. Sample metadata almost always included a de-identified subject ID, COVID-19 status, age in years and sex. Where available, HLA class I and class II types were obtained from metadata supplied by the sample provider rather than from assay-based typing. The research as a whole found: The quantity of clinical and demographic metadata differed by source and by participant and was supplied without curation.

Each collaborating institution followed its own protocols to collect whole blood in K2EDTA tubes. For TCRbeta analysis, collaborators shipped samples as frozen whole blood, isolated PBMCs, or DNA extracted from either of those sample types. The CDR3, cysteine through phenylalanine, is 14 amino acids long. CDR3 DNA is the only sequence kept; it has 42 bases, read in frame from the first base. V is clipped by 3 bases and J by 3 bases, and the sequence between their germline boundaries is 11 bases long. Taken from the germline V gene (reference sequence), the CDR1 and CDR2 loops are SGHAT and FQDESV. The immunoSEQ Assay, a bias-controlled multiplex PCR, was used to amplify TCRbeta CDR3 regions from genomic DNA. The authors processed their data as follows. Within the assay, amplification of reference gene primers was used to estimate how many nucleated cells each sample contained. To quantify the absolute abundance of each unique TCRbeta CDR3 rearrangement, sequence reads were collapsed and filtered. Productive Simpson clonality was computed per sample as the square root of Simpson's diversity index over productive rearrangements. This immuneACCESS table, as held by TCRdb, lists in-frame sequences with V and J called but not all clones. Of the missing ones, under half trace to an unresolved V gene in checked studies; the others have no known cause. That table is the source of V, J and clone size, and D and trimming were worked out from the DNA. Here the sample has 100,000 to 120,000 clones; about four fifths occur a single time. The ten largest clones add up to 16% of the sample.

The chain uses TRBV11-1 and TRBJ1-1; the D segment cannot be called with confidence. Sequenced material: peripheral blood. The origin of this receptor is a woman aged 60 to 75 with acute or convalescent COVID-19. The sequenced DNA is TGTGCCAGCAGCTTGAGTTCCGGGGACACTGAAGCTTTCTTT. Translated, this gives CASSLSSGDTEAFF.